A selection of T cell receptor beta chains follows, all from one sample in a study of T cells in localized non-small cell lung cancer. Profiling relied on immunoSEQ multiplex PCR, and the TCRdb table lists in-frame clones only, not all of them. The sample carries more than 9,000 clones, about three quarters recorded once. The specimen was peripheral blood, collected before any cancer treatment. Source of these receptors: a male donor older than 55 with stage I lung adenocarcinoma. CDR3s include the opening cysteine and the closing phenylalanine or tryptophan.

>TRBJ2-7|12|TRBV25-1
CASSDRIYEQYF
>TRBJ1-5|13|TRBV28
CASSKGDNQPQHF
>TRBJ2-7|14|TRBV5-4
CASSQVWPTYEQYF
>TRBJ1-2|14|TRBV7-2
CASSSTTRYYGYTF
>TRBJ2-3|15|TRBV7-8
CASSLGGGAVDTQYF
>TRBJ2-1|17|TRBV4-1
CASSQVFGGAYSNEQFF
>TRBJ2-7|13|TRBV4-1
CASSHERPGEQYF
>TRBJ1-2|11|TRBV28
CASAVNYGYTF
>TRBJ2-7|12|TRBV6-1
CASMRGSYEQYF
>TRBJ2-1|13|TRBV2
CASRGAFYNEQFF
>TRBJ2-7|15|TRBV11-2
CASSLGNAGGFEQYF
>TRBJ2-1|14|TRBV5-1
CASSPRGPYNEQFF
>TRBJ1-4|16|TRBV6-4
CASSGQTIATNEKLFF
>TRBJ2-1|15|TRBV5-1
CASRPTGGSYNEQFF
>TRBJ2-2|16|TRBV19
CASSIGGYLNTGGLFF
>TRBJ1-1|14|TRBV18
CASSPRSENTEAFF
>TRBJ1-2|17|TRBV23-1
CASPTILPGTDNYGYTF
>TRBJ2-3|18|TRBV10-1
CASSGTGTGGIFTDTQYF
>TRBJ2-2|14|TRBV7-9
CASSLAGPTGELFF
>TRBJ2-7|17|TRBV27
CASSLTNTMRSSYEQYF
>TRBJ2-7|13|TRBV11-3
CASSHGGSYEQYF
>TRBJ2-3|17|TRBV28
CASSGAYQLLSTDTQYF
>TRBJ1-1|14|TRBV25-1
CASSVDAGGAEAFF
>TRBJ1-6|17|TRBV7-3
CASSLSPEAGWNSPLHF
>TRBJ1-1|15|TRBV7-9
CASSLPDRGLTEAFF
>TRBJ1-2|15|TRBV4-1
CASSRADRPDSGYTF
>TRBJ1-6|14|TRBV4-3
CASSPSGYNSPLHF
>TRBJ1-4|15|TRBV9
CASSVDGTLMEKLFF
>TRBJ1-5|14|TRBV10-1
CASSGRESNQPQHF
>TRBJ1-6|14|TRBV5-1
CASSLNRGYSPLHF
>TRBJ1-2|13|TRBV5-1
CASSWDSSYGYTF
>TRBJ2-7|13|TRBV6-5
CASTGQTTYEQYF
>TRBJ1-1|13|TRBV6-6
CASSYSGVTEAFF
>TRBJ1-3|16|TRBV7-8
CASSKGQRNSGNTIYF
>TRBJ2-5|14|TRBV18
CASSPDLSQETQYF
>TRBJ1-2|12|TRBV5-4
CASSFGGLGYTF
>TRBJ1-6|16|TRBV1
CTSSQDRGQGNSPLHF
>TRBJ1-4|14|TRBV11-2
CASSVQGKYEKLFF
>TRBJ2-4|14|TRBV19
CATGSPSAKNIQYF
>TRBJ2-5|15|TRBV7-9
CASSLVRALGGTQYF
>TRBJ1-4|15|TRBV11-2
CASSLRTGSNEKLFF
>TRBJ2-6|15|TRBV18
CASSATGSGANVLTF
>TRBJ1-5|14|TRBV7-2
CASSLPPSYQPQHF
>TRBJ2-1|16|TRBV5-1
CASSLVSGSGHNEQFF
>TRBJ2-5|15|TRBV7-9
CASSSRPGPQETQYF
>TRBJ2-7|14|TRBV15
CATSTRTGTYEQYF
>TRBJ2-3|13|TRBV7-2
CASSLARTDTQYF
>TRBJ2-1|17|TRBV7-6
CASSTRLAGEITNEQFF
>TRBJ2-3|15|TRBV9
CASSVGAGATDTQYF
>TRBJ1-2|15|TRBV19
CASMGDRQGGIGYTF
>TRBJ2-1|14|TRBV28
CASTPAGGYNEQFF
>TRBJ2-4|14|TRBV2
CASSEAQAKNIQYF
>TRBJ1-1|12|TRBV4-1
CASSHRDTEAFF
>TRBJ1-2|16|TRBV4-3
CASSQDLPGAGDGYTF
>TRBJ2-5|16|TRBV4-2
CASSRPGLAGEETQYF
>TRBJ1-1|14|TRBV28
CASIPRDSDTEAFF
>TRBJ1-2|12|TRBV5-1
CASSVDRGYYTF
>TRBJ2-3|16|TRBV7-9
CASSTKPGTNTDTQYF